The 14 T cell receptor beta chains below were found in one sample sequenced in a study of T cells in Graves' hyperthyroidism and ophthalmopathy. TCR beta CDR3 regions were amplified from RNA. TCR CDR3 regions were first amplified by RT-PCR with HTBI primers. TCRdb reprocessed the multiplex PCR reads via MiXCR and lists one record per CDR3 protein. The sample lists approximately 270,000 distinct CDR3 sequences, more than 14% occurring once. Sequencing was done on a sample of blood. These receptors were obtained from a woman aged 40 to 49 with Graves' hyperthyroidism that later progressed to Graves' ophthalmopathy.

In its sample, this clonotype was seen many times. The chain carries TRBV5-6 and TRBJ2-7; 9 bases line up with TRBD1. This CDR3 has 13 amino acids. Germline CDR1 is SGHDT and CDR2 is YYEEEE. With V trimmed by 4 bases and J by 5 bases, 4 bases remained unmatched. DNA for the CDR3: TGTGCCAGCAGCCAGGACAGGGGACACGAGCAGTACTTC. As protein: CASSQDRGHEQYF.

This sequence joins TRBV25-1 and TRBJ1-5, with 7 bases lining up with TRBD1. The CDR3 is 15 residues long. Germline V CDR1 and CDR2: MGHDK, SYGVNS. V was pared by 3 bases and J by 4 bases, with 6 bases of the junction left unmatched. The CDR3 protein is CASSDSKGANQPQHF. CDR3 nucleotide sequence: TGTGCCAGCAGTGACTCGAAGGGGGCGAATCAGCCCCAGCATTTT.

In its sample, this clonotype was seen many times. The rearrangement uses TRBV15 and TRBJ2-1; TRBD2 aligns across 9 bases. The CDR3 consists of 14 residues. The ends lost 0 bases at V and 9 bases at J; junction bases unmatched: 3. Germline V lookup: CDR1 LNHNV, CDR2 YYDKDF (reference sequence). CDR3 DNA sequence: TGTGCCACCAGCAGAGATGGGACTAGCACTGAGCAGTTCTTC. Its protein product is CATSRDGTSTEQFF.

The CDR3 region has the DNA TGTGCCAGCAGCTTACTGGTAATGCTCTCTGGAAACACCATATATTTT. It encodes CASSLLVMLSGNTIYF. V is TRBV7-9 and J is TRBJ1-3; D is unresolved. V lost 2 bases, J lost 0 bases, and 11 bases lay in between. Germline CDR1 reads SEHNR; CDR2 reads FQNEAQ (reference sequence). The CDR3 contains 16 residues. Looking up the rest from reference TRBV7-9 and TRBJ1-3 gives the full variable domain: DTGVSQNPRHKITKRGQNVTFRCDPISEHNRLYWYRQTLGQGPEFLTYFQNEAQLEKSRLLSDRFSAERPKGSFSTLEIQRTEQGDSAMYLCASSLLVMLSGNTIYFGEGSWLTVV.

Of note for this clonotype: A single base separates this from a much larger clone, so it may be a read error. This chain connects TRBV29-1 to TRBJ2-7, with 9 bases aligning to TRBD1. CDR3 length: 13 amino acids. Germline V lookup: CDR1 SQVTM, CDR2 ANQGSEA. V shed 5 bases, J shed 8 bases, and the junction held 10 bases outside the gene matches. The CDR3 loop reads CSVIGQGSIKQYF. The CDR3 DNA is TGCAGCGTTATAGGACAGGGGTCGATAAAGCAGTACTTC.

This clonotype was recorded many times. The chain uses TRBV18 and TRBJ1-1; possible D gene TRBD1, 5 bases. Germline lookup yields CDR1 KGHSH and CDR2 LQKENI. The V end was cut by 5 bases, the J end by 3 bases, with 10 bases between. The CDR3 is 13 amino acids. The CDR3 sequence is CASSRGGDTEAFF. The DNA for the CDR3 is TGTGCCAGCTCAAGGGGAGGCGACACTGAAGCTTTCTTT.

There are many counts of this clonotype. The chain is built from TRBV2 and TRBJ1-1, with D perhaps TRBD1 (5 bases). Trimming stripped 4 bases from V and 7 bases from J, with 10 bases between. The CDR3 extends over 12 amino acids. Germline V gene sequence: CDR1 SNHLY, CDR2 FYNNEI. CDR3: CASSGGTSEAFF. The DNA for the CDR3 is TGTGCCAGCAGTGGGGGGACCAGTGAAGCTTTCTTT.

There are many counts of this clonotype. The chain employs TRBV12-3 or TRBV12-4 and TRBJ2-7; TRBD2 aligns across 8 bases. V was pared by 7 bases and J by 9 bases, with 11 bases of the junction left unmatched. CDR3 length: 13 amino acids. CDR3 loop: CASNPTGGGGQYF. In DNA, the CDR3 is TGTGCCAGCAATCCGACGGGAGGGGGTGGGCAGTACTTC.

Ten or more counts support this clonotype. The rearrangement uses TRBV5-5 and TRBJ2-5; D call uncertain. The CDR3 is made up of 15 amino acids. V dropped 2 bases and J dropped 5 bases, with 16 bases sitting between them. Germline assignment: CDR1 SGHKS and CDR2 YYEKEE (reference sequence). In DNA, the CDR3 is TGTGCCAGCAGCTTCCTAGTGGGTGTCGTGGAGACCCAGTACTTC. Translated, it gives CASSFLVGVVETQYF.

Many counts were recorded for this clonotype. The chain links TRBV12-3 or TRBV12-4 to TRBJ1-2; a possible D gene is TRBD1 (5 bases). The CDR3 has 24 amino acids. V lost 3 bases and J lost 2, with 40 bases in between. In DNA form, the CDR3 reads TGTGCCAGCAGTTTTGTAGGTTTGGACTCGGACGTCCTAGGGGTCTGGTATACGAACTATGGCTACACCTTC. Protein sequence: CASSFVGLDSDVLGVWYTNYGYTF.

Written as DNA, the CDR3 is TGTGCCAGCAGCTTTCCGGGACCGCTTAGTGAAGGAAACACCATATATTTT. Protein product: CASSFPGPLSEGNTIYF. The gene calls are TRBV5-4 and TRBJ1-3; TRBD1 is a possible D gene (5 bases). There are 17 residues in the CDR3. In germline, CDR1 is SGHNT, CDR2 YYREEE (reference sequence). Trimming took 2 bases from V and 4 from J, leaving 19 bases between them.

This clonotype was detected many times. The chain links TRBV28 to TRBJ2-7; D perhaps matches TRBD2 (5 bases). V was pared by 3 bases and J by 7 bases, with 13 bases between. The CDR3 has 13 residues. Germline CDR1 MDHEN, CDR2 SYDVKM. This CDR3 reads CASSLYQAVEQYF. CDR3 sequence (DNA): TGTGCCAGCAGTTTGTACCAAGCGGTAGAGCAGTACTTC.

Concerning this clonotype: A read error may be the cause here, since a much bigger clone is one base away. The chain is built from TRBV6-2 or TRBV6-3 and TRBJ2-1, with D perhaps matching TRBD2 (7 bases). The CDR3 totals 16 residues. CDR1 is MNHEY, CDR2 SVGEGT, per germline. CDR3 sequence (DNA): TGTGCCAGCAGTACGTCCAGGGGCGGGAGAGGTAATGAGCAGTGCTTC. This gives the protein CASSTSRGGRGNEQCF.

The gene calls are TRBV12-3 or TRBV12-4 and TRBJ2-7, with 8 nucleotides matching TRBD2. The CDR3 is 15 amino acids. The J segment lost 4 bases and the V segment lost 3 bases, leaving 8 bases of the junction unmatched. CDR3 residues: CASSFRGGRIYEQYF. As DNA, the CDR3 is TGTGCCAGCAGTTTTCGGGGGGGGCGCATTTACGAGCAGTACTTC.